These 24 T cell receptor beta chains were all obtained from the same sample, sequenced in a study of OX40 agonist ivuxolimab in advanced cancers. Repertoires were generated with immunoSEQ multiplex PCR, while TCRdb's copy carries only in-frame clones and drops some. The sample includes more than 45,000 clones, more than 75% of them seen just once. Sample: CD4+ or CD8+ T cells sorted from blood, taken in a trial of the OX40 agonist ivuxolimab. These receptors were collected from an adult with an advanced solid tumor such as melanoma, head and neck, liver or kidney cancer.

Points on this clone: Other nucleotide sequences in the sample specify the same CDR3. The rearrangement uses TRBV19 and TRBJ2-7; a possible D gene is TRBD2 (6 bases). V shed 1 base and J shed 6 bases, with 13 bases lying between them. Germline loops: CDR1 LNHDA, CDR2 SQIVND (reference sequence). The CDR3 covers 14 residues. CDR3 sequence: CASSIGLATREQYF. The CDR3 DNA reads TGTGCCAGTAGTATAGGGCTAGCGACGCGCGAGCAGTACTTC.

The V call is TRBV7-2, the J call TRBJ2-3; no clear D. Germline CDR1 and CDR2: SGHTA and FQGNSA. The CDR3 runs 14 residues. The V gene lost 1 base and the J gene lost 2 bases, with 7 bases spanning the gap. The CDR3 region is CASSLGSPTDTQYF. DNA for the CDR3: TGTGCCAGCAGCTTAGGGTCGCCCACAGATACGCAGTATTTT.

The chain recombines TRBV5-6 with TRBJ2-5; the D is unclear. Germline CDR1 SGHDT, CDR2 YYEEEE. The CDR3 totals 15 residues. Between the trimmed V and J ends, which lost 3 bases and 5 bases, there was a span of 17 bases. DNA for the CDR3: TGTGCCAGCAGCTCCTCTGGGTTGGGTATGGAGACCCAGTACTTC. This gives the protein CASSSSGLGMETQYF.

The chain joins TRBV11-3 to TRBJ2-7; D not certain. V gave up 2 bases and J gave up 1 base, with 9 bases separating them. CDR3 length: 14 amino acids. Germline lookup yields CDR1 SGHNT and CDR2 YENEEA. CDR3 loop: CASSLPQKSYEQYF. DNA of the CDR3: TGTGCCAGCAGCTTACCACAGAAATCCTACGAGCAGTACTTC.

V gene TRBV11-2 combines with J gene TRBJ2-2; TRBD2 agrees at 8 bases. In germline, CDR1 is SGHAT, CDR2 FQNNGV. The CDR3 has 17 residues. J gave up 4 bases and V 6 bases, and 13 bases lay outside the gene matches. CDR3 in amino acids: CASSSVYQRESTGELFF. CDR3 bases: TGTGCCAGCAGTTCCGTATACCAGCGGGAGAGCACCGGGGAGCTGTTTTTT.

The chain has TRBV5-8 and TRBJ2-1; 10 bases map to TRBD2. The CDR3 contains 15 residues. Germline assignment: CDR1 SGHTS and CDR2 YDEGEE. V lost 3 bases and J lost 4; bases outside the gene matches: 4. The CDR3 bases are TGTGCCAGCAGCTGGACTAGCGGAATTTACAATGAGCAGTTCTTC. The encoded protein is CASSWTSGIYNEQFF.

V is TRBV4-1 and J is TRBJ1-5, with D uncertain. The CDR3 runs to 15 residues. Germline CDR1 is MGHRA and CDR2 is YSYEKL. The ends were cut back, 1 base at V and 9 bases at J, with 16 bases in the middle. The DNA for the CDR3 is TGCGCCAGCAGCCAAGCCTGGGGTAGTCAGCGGCCCCAGCATTTT. Its translation is CASSQAWGSQRPQHF.

This rearrangement joins TRBV9 to TRBJ2-3, with 11 bases identical to TRBD2. The CDR3 length is 15 residues. Germline V gene lookup returns CDR1 SGDLS and CDR2 YYNGEE. V shed 4 bases, J shed 5 bases, and the junction held 6 bases outside the gene matches. The CDR3 reads CASSPELAGEDTQYF. The CDR3 DNA sequence: TGTGCCAGCAGCCCAGAACTAGCGGGAGAAGATACGCAGTATTTT.

The chain recombines TRBV2 with TRBJ2-1, with D possibly matching TRBD2 (6 bases). Germline CDR1 SNHLY, CDR2 FYNNEI. Trimming left V 4 bases short and J 4 bases short, with 17 bases between. The CDR3 runs 16 residues. The CDR3 is CASSGLGAGPYNEQFF. The CDR3 DNA sequence: TGTGCCAGCAGTGGACTAGGTGCCGGACCATACAATGAGCAGTTCTTC.

The V gene is TRBV7-3, the J gene TRBJ2-1, with 8 bases matching TRBD2. After removal of 4 bases from V and 6 bases from J, the junction contained 8 bases not matched to a gene. The CDR3 runs 15 residues. The germline V gene encodes CDR1 SGHTA and CDR2 FQGTGA. CDR3 coding DNA: TGTGCCAGCAGCTCTCGACTAGCGCTTTTCAATGAGCAGTTCTTC. Protein sequence: CASSSRLALFNEQFF. Drawing the rest from reference TRBV7-3 and TRBJ2-1, the complete variable domain is GAGVSQTPSNKVTEKGKYVELRCDPISGHTALYWYRQSLGQGPEFLIYFQGTGAADDSGLPNDRFFAVRPEGSVSTLKIQRTERGDSAVYLCASSSRLALFNEQFFGPGTRLTVL.

This sequence joins TRBV30 and TRBJ1-6; tentatively, D is TRBD1 (5 bases). This CDR3 region has 13 residues. Trimming shortened V by 0 bases and J by 14 bases, and 14 bases separated the two germline ends. In germline, CDR1 is GTSNPN, CDR2 SVGIG (reference sequence). For the CDR3, the DNA is TGTGCCTGGAGTGTATCCTGGGGGGAGGCCCTCCACTTT. Residues: CAWSVSWGEALHF.

The rearrangement links TRBV27 to TRBJ2-1; 8 bases are a match to TRBD2. Trimming cost V 6 bases and J 2 bases; bases outside gene matches: 6. There are 15 residues in the CDR3. The germline V gene has CDR1 MNHEY and CDR2 SMNVEV (reference sequence). CDR3 sequence (DNA): TGTGCCAGCAGCCTACTAGCGGAACCCTACAATGAGCAGTTCTTC. Protein product: CASSLLAEPYNEQFF.

V usage is TRBV6-5 and J usage is TRBJ2-7, with D possibly being TRBD1 or TRBD2 (5 bases each). The CDR3 spans 16 residues. The germline V gene has CDR1 MNHEY and CDR2 SVGAGI. Trimming left V 2 bases short and J 12 bases short, with 26 bases between. CDR3 amino acids: CASSYVGRRIIPPPYF. The CDR3 nucleotides are TGTGCCAGCAGTTACGTGGGACGTAGAATAATCCCCCCCCCGTACTTC.

The chain uses TRBV5-1 and TRBJ2-3; 9 bases are a match to TRBD1. CDR1 is SGHRS, CDR2 YFSETQ, per germline. This CDR3 has 15 residues. Trimming cost V 4 bases and J 4 bases; bases outside gene matches: 7. The CDR3 DNA sequence: TGCGCCAGCAGCGCTAGACAGGGGGGGGCAGATACGCAGTATTTT. Its translation: CASSARQGGADTQYF.

The V call is TRBV28, the J call TRBJ2-4, with TRBD2 identical over 10 bases. V was clipped by 5 bases and J by 3 bases; unmatched bases: 13. This CDR3 contains 18 residues. Germline V gives CDR1 MDHEN, CDR2 SYDVKM. The CDR3 loop reads CASSLPRRASGGKNIQYF. Here the CDR3 DNA reads TGTGCCAGCAGTCTCCCCCGTAGGGCTAGCGGGGGCAAAAACATTCAGTACTTC.

A single count supports this clone. Here the CDR3 reads CASSLDFRGNTIYF. In DNA form, the CDR3 reads TGTGCCAGCAGCTTGGACTTTCGGGGGAACACCATATATTTT. The chain couples TRBV5-6 to TRBJ1-3, with a weak D call TRBD1 (5 bases). The CDR3 sequence is 14 residues long. Trimming took 0 bases from V and 7 from J, leaving 11 bases between them. Per germline, CDR1 SGHDT and CDR2 YYEEEE.

The sample holds a few counts of this clone. As the CDR3 is not closed by the conserved phenylalanine or tryptophan, this likely results from a read error. It is unclear where the CDR3 begins or ends on the DNA, so no DNA is shown, and the CDR3 is as TCRdb lists it. The chain employs TRBV10-1 and TRBJ2-7; TRBD1 is taken as the D call from the table, unchecked against the DNA. The CDR3 contains 13 residues when both ends are counted. Germline CDR1 is WNHNN and CDR2 is SYGVQD (reference sequence). The CDR3: CASSESIMGRPCL.

The chain has TRBV18 and TRBJ2-7; D not resolved. The CDR3 sequence is 12 residues long. V lost 3 bases, J lost 2 bases, and 5 bases lay in between. In germline, CDR1 is KGHSH, CDR2 LQKENI. CDR3 nucleotides: TGTGCCAGCTCACCGACCGCCTACGAGCAGTACTTC. The encoded protein is CASSPTAYEQYF.

This clone has just one count. The rearrangement uses TRBV5-1 and TRBJ2-2; a possible D gene is TRBD1 (6 bases). Germline loops: CDR1 SGHRS, CDR2 YFSETQ. With 9 bases removed from V and 1 base from J, the gap between germline ends came to 13 bases. The CDR3 loop spans 14 amino acids. CDR3: CATTKTGNTGELFF. CDR3 bases: TGCGCCACTACTAAGACAGGGAACACCGGGGAGCTGTTTTTT.

The V and J genes are TRBV6-1 and TRBJ2-5; 7 bases are a match to TRBD2. Germline CDR1 reads MNHNS; CDR2 reads SASEGT. The V gene end was trimmed by 6 bases and the J gene end by 11 bases; junction bases not matched to a gene: 12. This CDR3 region has 13 residues. DNA of the CDR3: TGTGCCAGCAGAGACAAGGGACTACGACAGCAGTACTTC. It encodes CASRDKGLRQQYF.

This chain links TRBV9 with TRBJ2-7; D is ambiguous. CDR1 is SGDLS, CDR2 YYNGEE, per germline. The CDR3 has 14 amino acids. V gave up 4 bases and J gave up 3 bases, with 14 bases separating them. CDR3 in amino acids: CASSTRPDGYEQYF. The CDR3, as DNA: TGTGCCAGCAGCACCCGACCAGACGGCTACGAGCAGTACTTC. The whole variable domain, remainder taken from reference TRBV9 and TRBJ2-7, is DSGVTQTPKHLITATGQRVTLRCSPRSGDLSVYWYQQSLDQGLQFLIQYYNGEERAKGNILERFSAQQFPDLHSELNLSSLELGDSALYFCASSTRPDGYEQYFGPGTRLTVT.

CDR3 in DNA: TGTGCCAGCAGCTTATCTTCCTGGACTCTGAATGAGCAGTTCTTC. This sequence encodes CASSLSSWTLNEQFF. This chain uses TRBV7-8 with TRBJ2-1, with a tentative D call TRBD2 (5 bases). The CDR3 covers 15 residues. The germline V and J ends were trimmed by 2 bases and 7 bases, with 15 bases remaining between them. CDR1 and CDR2 from the germline V gene are SGHVS and FQNEAQ.

This sequence joins TRBV27 and TRBJ2-7, with 9 bases lining up with TRBD1. The germline V gene encodes CDR1 MNHEY and CDR2 SMNVEV (reference sequence). CDR3 length equals 14 residues. V shed 8 bases and J 0 bases; nucleotides not matched to a gene: 5. The CDR3 loop is CASAGTGSSYEQYF. The CDR3 DNA follows: TGTGCCAGCGCCGGGACAGGGTCCTCCTACGAGCAGTACTTC.

The genes are TRBV4-2 and TRBJ2-4; no clear D gene. The CDR3 is 12 amino acids. Between the trimmed V and J ends, which lost 4 bases and 2 bases, there was a span of 3 bases. Per the germline V gene, CDR1 is LGHNA and CDR2 is YNFKEQ. The CDR3 DNA reads TGTGCCAGCAGCCTTTCCAAAAACATTCAGTACTTC. Translated: CASSLSKNIQYF.